A single sample gave rise to the 6 T cell receptor beta chains below, sequenced in a study of T cells in Graves' hyperthyroidism and ophthalmopathy. The source material, RNA transcripts, was used to amplify TCR beta CDR3 regions. Initially, a first-round RT-PCR of the TCR CDR3 employed the HTBI primer set. TCRdb processed the multiplex PCR reads anew with MiXCR; each CDR3 protein has one entry. The sample carries about 710,000 distinct CDR3 sequences, about a sixth recorded once. Sequenced: blood. The receptors come from a man aged 18 to 30 with Graves' hyperthyroidism.

There are a few counts of this clonotype. V usage is TRBV7-8 and J usage is TRBJ1-1; 9 positions agree with TRBD1. The CDR3 consists of 15 residues. Germline CDR1 is SGHVS and CDR2 is FQNEAQ. V lost 6 bases and J lost 4; bases outside the gene matches: 9. The CDR3 DNA reads as TGTGCCAGCAGGGGCGGACAGGGGTACGGCACTGAAGCTTTCTTT. Translation: CASRGGQGYGTEAFF.

This clonotype occurred a few times. The genes are TRBV3-1 and TRBJ2-1; 9 positions match TRBD1. V gave up 0 bases and J gave up 9 bases; unmatched junction bases: 6. CDR1 is LGHDT and CDR2 is YNNKEL in the germline V gene (reference sequence). The CDR3 covers 15 residues. The CDR3: CASSQDRTGVFEQFF. The DNA of the CDR3 is TGTGCCAGCAGCCAAGACAGGACAGGGGTCTTTGAGCAGTTCTTC.

The sample holds a few counts of this clonotype. The chain combines TRBV24-1 with TRBJ2-7, with D perhaps matching TRBD2 (5 bases). This CDR3 contains 15 residues. Trimming took off 4 bases at V and 0 bases at J, with 12 bases between the two ends. Germline CDR1 is KGHDR and CDR2 is SFDVKD. The CDR3 protein is CATSEPAVPSYEQYF. The CDR3 bases are TGTGCCACCAGTGAGCCAGCGGTTCCCTCCTACGAGCAGTACTTC.

This clonotype was found many times. The chain has TRBV20-1 and TRBJ2-7; D might be TRBD2 (6 bases). The CDR3 covers 10 residues. V lost 7 bases, J lost 4 bases, and 8 bases lay in between. Germline lookup yields CDR1 DFQATT and CDR2 SNEGSKA (reference sequence). The CDR3 DNA reads TGCAGTGGGGGGGATTACGAGCAGTACTTC. It translates to CSGGDYEQYF.

This clonotype was observed a few times. The chain combines TRBV20-1 with TRBJ1-1; the match to TRBD1 covers 7 bases. J was trimmed by 3 bases and V by 6 bases; bases with no gene match: 10. The CDR3 runs 14 residues. Germline values: CDR1 DFQATT, CDR2 SNEGSKA (reference sequence). CDR3 loop: CSATRLDRDTEAFF. CDR3 nucleotides: TGCAGTGCGACCCGGCTTGACAGGGACACTGAAGCTTTCTTT.

The chain uses TRBV20-1 and TRBJ2-7; no clear D gene. This CDR3 is built from 14 residues. In germline, CDR1 is DFQATT, CDR2 SNEGSKA (reference sequence). The V and J ends lost 0 bases and 6 bases respectively, with 15 bases between them. DNA of the CDR3: TGCAGTGCTAGAGATGCGGCCCCCACCCGCGAGCAGTACTTC. Its protein product is CSARDAAPTREQYF.